This T cell receptor (beta chain) was documented in a study of shared clonotypes between healthy human individuals. Some clones are missing from TCRdb's copy, which holds only in-frame ones; the method was immunoSEQ multiplex PCR. The profile shows roughly 700,000 clones, over 65% of them singletons. The CDR3 extends over 15 amino acids. The V gene end was trimmed by 9 bases and the J gene end by 2 bases; junction bases not matched to a gene: 11. Germline values: CDR1 MNHNY, CDR2 SVGAGI (reference sequence). Sequenced material: memory CD4+ T cells sorted from blood. The subset is: CD45RA-negative fraction. The V and J genes are TRBV6-6 and TRBJ2-3; 7 bases align to TRBD2. The clonotype originates from a woman aged 25 to 39 in good health. The CDR3 DNA follows: TGTGCCAGTCGGGGGACTAAGGGTCACACAGATACGCAGTATTTT. It codes for CASRGTKGHTDTQYF.